One sample yielded the 27 T cell receptor beta chains listed below, sequenced in a study of blood T cell repertoires in COVID-19. The data were produced by immunoSEQ multiplex PCR, yet TCRdb's version contains in-frame clones alone and is incomplete. The sample carries 180,000 or so clones, approximately 80% recorded once. Sequenced: peripheral blood. The receptor source for this set is a woman between 35 and 50 years old with COVID-19, enrolled during active disease.

V and J are TRBV11-3 and TRBJ2-1; TRBD2 matches 12 bases. CDR1 is SGHNT, CDR2 YENEEA, per germline. This CDR3 region has 16 residues. The V segment lost 5 bases and the J segment 2 bases; nucleotides outside the gene matches: 4. The CDR3 reads CASSTGLAGPYNEQFF. DNA of the CDR3: TGTGCCAGCAGCACAGGACTAGCGGGGCCCTACAATGAGCAGTTCTTC. The full variable domain, in which reference TRBV11-3 and TRBJ2-1 provide the parts outside the CDR3, is EAGVVQSPRYKIIEKKQPVAFWCNPISGHNTLYWYLQNLGQGPELLIRYENEEAVDDSQLPKDRFSAERLKGVDSTLKIQPAELGDSAVYLCASSTGLAGPYNEQFFGPGTRLTVL.

V and J are TRBV6-5 and TRBJ1-2, with 9 bases aligning to TRBD1. Germline V CDR1 and CDR2: MNHEY, SVGAGI. J lost 7 bases, V lost 0 bases, and 6 bases had no gene match. CDR3 length equals 15 residues. In nucleotides, the CDR3 is TGTGCCAGCAGTTACTCACCGGGACAGGGATTTGGCTACACCTTC. This encodes CASSYSPGQGFGYTF.

The V and J genes are TRBV7-9 and TRBJ1-1; 7 bases are shared with TRBD1. The CDR3 has 16 residues. Germline CDR1 and CDR2: SEHNR and FQNEAQ (reference sequence). Trimming took 5 bases from V and 3 from J; bases not matched to a gene: 12. CDR3 sequence (DNA): TGTGCCAGCAGCCGCGGACAGGCGCGGGTCGACACTGAAGCTTTCTTT. This sequence encodes CASSRGQARVDTEAFF.

The chain couples TRBV6-5 to TRBJ1-2, with 7 bases matching TRBD1. Germline V gene sequence: CDR1 MNHEY, CDR2 SVGAGI. This CDR3 is 12 amino acids long. The V segment lost 9 bases and the J segment 8 bases; nucleotides outside the gene matches: 9. CDR3 sequence reads: CASHTTGYGYTF. In DNA, the CDR3 is TGTGCCAGTCACACGACAGGGTACGGCTACACCTTC.

The chain recombines TRBV4-1 with TRBJ2-1, with TRBD1 matching over 8 bases. In germline, CDR1 is MGHRA, CDR2 YSYEKL. The trim removed 0 bases at V and 3 bases at J, leaving 4 bases unmatched. This CDR3 has 16 residues. CDR3 residues: CASSQDGTGNYNEQFF. CDR3 sequence (DNA): TGCGCCAGCAGCCAAGATGGGACAGGCAACTACAATGAGCAGTTCTTC.

The count of this clone is one. This chain joins TRBV7-3 and TRBJ2-3; TRBD2 matches 8 bases. Per the germline V gene, CDR1 is SGHTA and CDR2 is FQGTGA. The V segment lost 3 bases and the J segment 1 base; nucleotides outside the gene matches: 3. The CDR3 totals 15 residues. CDR3 nucleotide sequence: TGTGCCAGCAGCTTGAGGCGGGGGGGCACAGATACGCAGTATTTT. It codes for CASSLRRGGTDTQYF.

The genes are TRBV2 and TRBJ2-1, with TRBD2 matching over 9 bases. The CDR3 sequence is 14 residues long. The V gene's germline CDR1 is SNHLY and CDR2 FYNNEI. Trimming at V came to 10 bases and at J to 4 bases, leaving 8 bases not matched to a gene. CDR3 DNA: TGTGCCAACGCGGCGGGGGGGGTTTACAATGAGCAGTTCTTC. Its protein product is CANAAGGVYNEQFF.

V and J are TRBV11-2 and TRBJ1-3; D not resolved. In germline, CDR1 is SGHAT, CDR2 FQNNGV. This CDR3 has 14 amino acids. The ends were cut back, 1 base at V and 1 base at J, with 5 bases in the middle. CDR3 bases: TGTGCCAGCAGCTTAGGAGGGTCTGGAAACACCATATATTTT. Its protein product is CASSLGGSGNTIYF.

The CDR3 DNA reads TGTGCCAGCAGTGAAGCTGGCAGGGGGCAAATAGAACAGTACGTC. It translates to CASSEAGRGQIEQYV. The chain combines TRBV2 with TRBJ2-7; 8 bases are shared with TRBD1. This CDR3 region has 15 residues. CDR1 and CDR2 (germline): SNHLY, FYNNEI. J lost 10 bases, V lost 0 bases, and 11 bases had no gene match.

The chain combines TRBV4-1 with TRBJ2-7, with 8 bases that match TRBD1. The CDR3 consists of 15 residues. The germline CDR1 and CDR2 sequences are MGHRA and YSYEKL. J was trimmed by 0 bases and V by 2 bases; bases with no gene match: 3. The CDR3 here is CASSQRTGTSYEQYV. The CDR3 coding sequence is TGCGCCAGCAGCCAACGGACAGGGACCTCCTACGAGCAGTACGTC.

V gene TRBV2 combines with J gene TRBJ1-1; no definite D call. Trimming removed 5 bases from V and 1 base from J, with 11 bases in between. From germline, CDR1 is SNHLY and CDR2 FYNNEI. The CDR3 loop spans 14 amino acids. Written as DNA, the CDR3 is TGTGCCAGCAGTCCCCTCAGACAGAACACTGAAGCTTTCTTT. Amino acids: CASSPLRQNTEAFF.

The CDR3 nucleotides are TGTGCCAGCAGCCCACTCAGGGGCCTCTCTGGAAACACCATATATTTT. This encodes CASSPLRGLSGNTIYF. The chain has TRBV7-9 and TRBJ1-3; perhaps TRBD1 as D (6 bases). The germline V gene has CDR1 SEHNR and CDR2 FQNEAQ (reference sequence). V was shortened by 5 bases and J by 0 bases, with 14 bases between the two germline ends. The CDR3 contains 16 residues.

The genes are TRBV24-1 and TRBJ2-5; weak D call: TRBD1 (5 bases). CDR3 length equals 15 residues. The V gene lost 4 bases and the J gene lost 0 bases, with 11 bases spanning the gap. The germline V gene encodes CDR1 KGHDR and CDR2 SFDVKD. CDR3 DNA: TGTGCCACCAGTGAGGGGCCGCCGTACCAAGAGACCCAGTACTTC. It codes for CATSEGPPYQETQYF.

V is TRBV18 and J is TRBJ2-7; TRBD1 might be the D (5 bases). In germline, CDR1 is KGHSH, CDR2 LQKENI. The CDR3 runs to 14 residues. V was pared by 6 bases and J by 1 base, with 13 bases between. In nucleotides, the CDR3 is TGTGCCAGCTCGGGTCAGGGTTCTTCCTACGAGCAGTACGTC. Residues: CASSGQGSSYEQYV.

This clone was seen just once. The genes are TRBV28 and TRBJ2-7; D is unresolved. Trimming took off 8 bases at V and 3 bases at J, with 11 bases between the two ends. The CDR3 has 12 amino acids. Germline loops: CDR1 MDHEN, CDR2 SYDVKM. CDR3: CASGTVYYEQYF. The CDR3 DNA is TGTGCCAGCGGTACAGTTTACTACGAGCAGTACTTC.

This clone has more than one count but fewer than ten. CDR3 protein: CASSLTPQRYNEQFF. CDR3 bases: TGTGCCAGCAGCTTGACTCCACAGAGATACAATGAGCAGTTCTTC. The V and J genes are TRBV5-4 and TRBJ2-1; D gene unclear. The CDR3 has 15 residues. CDR1 is SGHNT, CDR2 YYREEE, per germline (reference sequence). V lost 1 base, J lost 4 bases, and 12 bases lay in between.

The V gene is TRBV7-9, the J gene TRBJ2-1; TRBD2 matches at 8 bases. With 5 bases clipped from V and 0 bases from J, the junction kept 3 bases outside the gene matches. The CDR3 contains 15 residues. Germline CDR1 is SEHNR and CDR2 is FQNEAQ (reference sequence). CDR3 coding DNA: TGTGCCAGCAGCCCAAGCGGGAGCTCCTACAATGAGCAGTTCTTC. This codes for CASSPSGSSYNEQFF. Filled out from reference TRBV7-9 and TRBJ2-1, the complete variable domain reads DTGVSQNPRHKITKRGQNVTFRCDPISEHNRLYWYRQTLGQGPEFLTYFQNEAQLEKSRLLSDRFSAERPKGSFSTLEIQRTEQGDSAMYLCASSPSGSSYNEQFFGPGTRLTVL.

The chain employs TRBV6-5 and TRBJ2-7, with 8 bases lining up with TRBD2. Trimming removed 6 bases from V and 8 bases from J; junction bases left unmatched: 9. The CDR3 is made up of 13 amino acids. CDR1 and CDR2 from the germline V gene are MNHEY and SVGAGI. The CDR3 is CASRLAGPPKQYF. In nucleotides, the CDR3 is TGTGCCAGCAGGCTAGCGGGCCCTCCCAAGCAGTACTTC.

The V and J genes are TRBV29-1 and TRBJ2-1; 7 bases line up with TRBD1. The CDR3 length is 15 residues. With 6 bases clipped from V and 5 bases from J, the junction kept 13 bases outside the gene matches. Germline loops: CDR1 SQVTM, CDR2 ANQGSEA. Here the CDR3 DNA reads TGCAGCGTGGATGACAGGGTTAGCACAAACAATGAGCAGTTCTTC. Its protein is CSVDDRVSTNNEQFF.

This clone was recorded only once. This sequence joins TRBV7-2 and TRBJ1-4, with 8 nucleotides matching TRBD1. This CDR3 has 17 residues. The junction had 16 bases not matched to a gene; V was cut back by 5 bases and J by 8 bases. From germline, CDR1 is SGHTA and CDR2 FQGNSA. In nucleotides, the CDR3 is TGTGCCAGCAGCCAGAATTTAAAGGGACAGGTCGCGGAAAAACTGTTTTTT. Translating it yields CASSQNLKGQVAEKLFF.

This clone was seen once. The V and J genes are TRBV27 and TRBJ1-2, with 8 positions matching TRBD1. The CDR3 spans 14 residues. The germline V gene has CDR1 MNHEY and CDR2 SMNVEV (reference sequence). V was pared by 5 bases and J by 4 bases, with 6 bases of the junction left unmatched. The CDR3 DNA is TGTGCCAGCAGTCTTACAGGGGGTCCCTATGGCTACACCTTC. Amino acid sequence: CASSLTGGPYGYTF.

The genes are TRBV12-3 or TRBV12-4 and TRBJ2-1, with 7 bases that match TRBD2. This CDR3 is 13 amino acids long. The J segment lost 4 bases and the V segment lost 6 bases, leaving 3 bases of the junction unmatched. In nucleotides, the CDR3 is TGTGCCAGCAGACGGACTAGTTACAATGAGCAGTTCTTC. Translating gives CASRRTSYNEQFF.

This chain joins TRBV2 and TRBJ1-1, with D perhaps TRBD1 (6 bases). With 6 bases removed from V and 0 bases from J, the gap between germline ends came to 8 bases. The CDR3 spans 13 residues. Looked up from germline, CDR1 is SNHLY and CDR2 is FYNNEI. The CDR3 bases are TGTGCCAGCAGCGGACAGATGAACACTGAAGCTTTCTTT. Encoded protein: CASSGQMNTEAFF.

V usage is TRBV28 and J usage is TRBJ1-1; the match to TRBD1 covers 7 bases. The CDR3 length is 17 residues. The V gene's germline CDR1 is MDHEN and CDR2 SYDVKM. J was trimmed by 3 bases and V by 3 bases; bases with no gene match: 13. This CDR3 reads CASSFIDRDWSDTEAFF. The CDR3 DNA reads TGTGCCAGCAGTTTCATCGACAGGGACTGGAGCGACACTGAAGCTTTCTTT.

Details on this clone: Germline and junction disagree at one end, which may indicate a read error. This rearrangement joins TRBV11-2 to TRBJ2-7; the D gene is possibly TRBD2 (5 bases). Per the germline V gene, CDR1 is SGHAT and CDR2 is FQNNGV. The CDR3 loop spans 12 amino acids. The CDR3 bases are TGTGCCAGCAGCCGTAGCAATGGGGAGCCGTACTTC. It yields the protein CASSRSNGEPYF.

This clone has a handful of counts. Sequence at one end of the junction differs from germline and may be a read error. The V call is TRBV5-4, the J call TRBJ2-5; 10 bases fit TRBD1. CDR1 and CDR2 (germline): SGHNT, YYREEE (reference sequence). This CDR3 is 15 amino acids long. This chain's CDR3 is CASTLDRGKLETQYF. CDR3 sequence (DNA): TGTGCCAGCACCTTGGACAGGGGGAAATTAGAGACCCAGTACTTC.

This sequence joins TRBV15 and TRBJ2-7, with TRBD2 identical over 8 bases. V gave up 2 bases and J gave up 5 bases; unmatched junction bases: 14. The CDR3 has 17 amino acids. Germline V lookup: CDR1 LNHNV, CDR2 YYDKDF (reference sequence). Here the CDR3 reads CATSRSSGGPSGNEQYF. The CDR3 DNA is TGTGCCACCAGCAGATCCTCGGGAGGGCCGTCTGGGAACGAGCAGTACTTC.